Below, one T cell receptor beta chain is given with its context. The sample belongs to a study of blood T cell repertoires in COVID-19. The method was immunoSEQ multiplex PCR; TCRdb's version includes in-frame clones alone and lacks a portion of them. The sample holds 200,000 to 250,000 clones, around 82% seen once. With 1 base removed from V and 7 bases from J, the gap between germline ends came to 10 bases. The CDR3 spans 13 residues. The germline V gene has CDR1 SGHAT and CDR2 FQDESV (reference sequence). The chain links TRBV11-1 to TRBJ2-5, with a possible D match to TRBD2 (5 bases). The TCR sequence derives from a woman aged 70 to 79 with acute or convalescent COVID-19. The sequencing input was peripheral blood. The CDR3 here is CASSLEEEGTQYF. The DNA of the CDR3 is TGTGCCAGCAGCTTAGAAGAAGAGGGGACCCAGTACTTC. Combining the CDR3 with reference TRBV11-1 and TRBJ2-5 gives the whole variable domain EAEVAQSPRYKITEKSQAVAFWCDPISGHATLYWYRQILGQGPELLVQFQDESVVDDSQLPKDRFSAERLKGVDSTLKIQPAELGDSAMYLCASSLEEEGTQYFGPGTRLLVL.